The sequence of this T cell receptor (beta chain) was determined in a study of cytotoxic CD8 clonotypes in ibrutinib-treated CLL listed by TCRdb under 2021. About the full investigation: The cohort had about a dozen relapsed/refractory and some 15 treatment-naive patients; some 17 were IGHV unmutated. Cryopreserved peripheral blood mononuclear cells were collected at three points: before therapy, at response, and at either sustained remission or disease progression. On average, each sample had about 250,000 productive templates and approximately 85,000 productive rearrangements. Partial responses were observed in roughly 25 patients and complete responses in 2; after a median follow-up of around 64 months, remission was maintained in roughly 15 patients and progression was observed in roughly 12. Of the 86 people in the trial, about two dozen had longitudinal samples available. Response samples were obtained after a median of around 11 months of treatment, with a range of roughly 6 to 36 months.

On a MiSeq, deep resolution sequencing aimed for a depth between 1 in 1 million and 1 in 200,000 T cells, with each clonotype covered 10x on average. The immunoSEQ hsTCRB Kit was used to generate the TCR beta libraries. The authors' analysis ran thus. ImmunoSEQ Data Assistant and ImmunoSEQ Analyzer were used for data analysis, and V, D and J genes were assigned according to IMGT definitions. Clonality, which ranges from 0 to 1, was calculated as one minus the normalized Shannon entropy of productive rearrangement frequencies. Only overrepresented clonotypes making up at least 0.05% of each patient's repertoire were included in the public clonotype analysis. Fewer than 15 repertoires from age-matched healthy donors, obtained from immuneACCESS, served as clonality controls. Entries here come from immuneACCESS through TCRdb and include only in-frame sequences with V and J called. Some clones fail to appear in such tables; in the studies checked, an unresolved V gene covers under half of the shortfall, and the cause of the remainder is unknown. The DNA was the basis for D and trimming; V, J and clone size are from that table. This sample is represented by 28,000 or so clones; about 62% of them were singletons. The ten largest clones take up around 15% of the sample.

The germline V gene encodes CDR1 SGHRS and CDR2 YFSETQ. The CDR3, from cysteine to phenylalanine, totals 13 residues. Here the CDR3 DNA is all that survives: 39 bases in frame from base 1. V was cut back by 4 bases and J by 4 bases, leaving a gap of 11 bases between them. The research as a whole found: Baseline clonality exceeded that of age-matched healthy donors and correlated strongly with circulating CD8+ T-cell counts. Public clonotypes were rare and either shrank or stayed stable during treatment, and the rise in clonality at ibrutinib response reflected expansion of private clonotypes. Sampling times were not matched between sustained-remission and progressing patients, and lymph node repertoires were not studied. At ibrutinib response clonality went up, during sustained remission it held steady, and at progression it dropped back toward baseline.

For TCR beta library preparation, roughly 2 micrograms of genomic DNA were isolated from cryopreserved PBMCs. Longitudinal blood samples from CLL patients receiving ibrutinib monotherapy were subjected to high-throughput TCR beta sequencing. The patients were enrolled in a single-center, open-label phase 2 trial of ibrutinib monotherapy. Worth noting for this clone: It lacks a known antigen. No base quality information exists; no much larger clone differs at one position.

The source was PBMCs, collected before ibrutinib treatment. The V gene is TRBV5-1 and the J gene is TRBJ2-5; the D gene is not confidently resolved. This clonotype originated in a human donor with chronic lymphocytic leukemia. Read as DNA, the sequence is TGCGCCAGCAGCGAGGATGTGAGAGAGACCCAGTACTTC. This codes for CASSEDVRETQYF.